This note documents a single T cell receptor beta chain sequence. Its target antigen remains unknown. Base qualities were left out, and no much larger clone turns up one base away. The sample originates from a study of technical replicates of blood from a handful of donors (dated by TCRdb to about 2017). Library preparation used the immunoSEQ multiplex PCR assay. TCRdb stores this immuneACCESS table with in-frame sequences only. Part of the clones is absent; in the studies checked, under half of the shortfall reflects unresolved V genes, and no reason is known for the rest. The sample table contains approximately 75,000 clones; only one count was recorded for approximately 96% of them. Around 0.31% of the sample rests with the top ten. According to the germline V gene, CDR1 reads MNHEY and CDR2 reads SVGAGI. The junction shows trimming of 11 bases on V and 4 bases on J, plus 8 bases between the germline ends. Counted from cysteine to phenylalanine, this CDR3 has 11 amino acids. The only DNA kept is the CDR3, 33 bases in frame from the first base.

The chain is assembled from TRBV6-5 and TRBJ2-2; TRBD2 is possibly the D segment (6 matching bases). This sequence originates from a human donor in good health. Specimen: T cells isolated from PBMCs. In nucleotide form, the sequence is TGTGCCGTCGGGGGCACCGGGGAGCTGTTTTTT. Translation gives CAVGGTGELFF.